This is a list of T cell receptor beta chains from one sample in a study of siplizumab effects on memory and regulatory T cells. This table comes from immunoSEQ multiplex PCR, and its TCRdb copy is limited to in-frame clones, with some not included. The sample consists of tens of thousands of clones, 94% of them appearing once. Sequenced input: non-Treg CD4+ T cells sorted from blood. These receptor sequences come from a human donor in good health. The CDR3 runs from the conserved cysteine through the conserved F or W. A D gene is named only where the DNA matches it firmly. Rows may omit the clone size; those that give it use once, few, many or a size class.

V	D	J	size	DNA	CDR3
TRBV19	.	TRBJ2-1	.	TGTGCCAGTAGTATCACAGGGAAGATCTCCTACAATGAGCAGTTCTTC	CASSITGKISYNEQFF
TRBV7-9	.	TRBJ1-1	.	TGTGCCAGCAGGATCTCAGCGGCAGCAACTGAAGCTTTCTTT	CASRISAAATEAFF
TRBV6-5	TRBD2	TRBJ2-7	.	TGTGCCAGCAGTGCCCCCGGGACTAGCGGGAGCGAGCAGTACTTC	CASSAPGTSGSEQYF
TRBV4-2	.	TRBJ2-2	.	TGTGCCAGCAGCCAAGACCTACTAGAGAACACCGGGGAGCTGTTTTTT	CASSQDLLENTGELFF
TRBV27	TRBD1	TRBJ1-1	.	TGTGCCAGCAGTCCCTTTAGCGGGACAGGGAGGAATGAAGCTTTCTTT	CASSPFSGTGRNEAFF
TRBV25-1	.	TRBJ2-7	.	TGTGCCAGCAGTGAGGCCAGCTACGAGCAGTACTTC	CASSEASYEQYF
TRBV6-1	TRBD1	TRBJ2-6	.	TGTGCCAGCATTAAACAGGGGGCCGGGGCCAACGTCCTGACTTTC	CASIKQGAGANVLTF
TRBV5-5	TRBD1	TRBJ1-3	.	TGTGCCAGCTGCCGATCCGGACAGGGGGCCGGCTCTGGAAACACCATATATTTT	CASCRSGQGAGSGNTIYF
TRBV29-1	.	TRBJ2-3	.	TGCAGCGTTAGGCTGGGCAGCACAGATACGCAGTATTTT	CSVRLGSTDTQYF
TRBV19	.	TRBJ1-4	.	TGTGCCAGTAGGGCTTATGCAACTAATGAAAAACTGTTTTTT	CASRAYATNEKLFF
TRBV27	.	TRBJ2-7	once	TGTGCCAGCAGTTTAAGGCAGAAATCCTACGAGCAGTACTTC	CASSLRQKSYEQYF
TRBV18	.	TRBJ2-6	.	TGTGCCAGCTCAGCTACCGGGACCCCTGGGGCCAACGTCCTGACTTTC	CASSATGTPGANVLTF
TRBV21-1	.	TRBJ2-3	.	TGTGCCAGCAGCGCCTCCGGGACTAACTGCACAGATACGCAGTATTTT	CASSASGTNCTDTQYF
TRBV11-3	TRBD2	TRBJ2-1	.	TGTGCCAGCAGCTTAGGGGTAGGATGGACTAGCGACTACAATGAGCAGTTCTTC	CASSLGVGWTSDYNEQFF
TRBV7-8	.	TRBJ2-3	.	TGTGCCAGCAGCTTAGCCGGGGTTGCAGATACGCAGTATTTT	CASSLAGVADTQYF
TRBV5-5	.	TRBJ1-2	.	TGTGCCAGCAGCTTGGGAGACGGGGGCTATGGCTACACCTTC	CASSLGDGGYGYTF
TRBV7-8	TRBD1	TRBJ1-5	once	TGTGCCAGCAGTTCCGACAGGGGTCAGCCCCAGCATTTT	CASSSDRGQPQHF
TRBV4-1	.	TRBJ2-1	.	TGCGCCAGCAGCCAGGGAGTTTACAATGAGCAGTTCTTC	CASSQGVYNEQFF
TRBV7-9	.	TRBJ2-6	.	TGTGCCAGCAGCTTAGGCGGGGCGGGGGCCAACGTCCTGACTTTC	CASSLGGAGANVLTF
TRBV18	TRBD1	TRBJ1-3	.	TGTGCCAGCTCACCCGGGACAGGGAACGGAAACACCATATATTTT	CASSPGTGNGNTIYF
TRBV5-1	.	TRBJ2-5	.	TGCGCCAGCAGCTCTCAAGAGACCCAGTACTTC	CASSSQETQYF
TRBV6-5	TRBD2	TRBJ2-7	.	TGTGCCAGCACCTCGACTGGCGGGAGGGCCGAGCAGTACTTC	CASTSTGGRAEQYF
TRBV13	TRBD2	TRBJ2-3	once	TGTGCCAGCAGTGCGTCTAGCGGGGTCACAGATACGCAGTATTTT	CASSASSGVTDTQYF
TRBV30	.	TRBJ1-4	.	TGTGCCTGGAGCCGACAGGCAGGGAGTGAAAAACTGTTTTTT	CAWSRQAGSEKLFF
TRBV9	.	TRBJ2-1	.	TGTGCCAGCAGCACACAACAGGGCGGGGAGCAGTTCTTC	CASSTQQGGEQFF
TRBV7-7	TRBD2	TRBJ2-1	.	TGTGCTAGCAGCCCCTTATGGGGGGGGAGTTACAATGAGCAGTTCTTC	CASSPLWGGSYNEQFF
TRBV6-5	.	TRBJ2-7	.	TGTGCCAGCAGTTACGCCGGGAGCTCCTACGAGCAGTACTTC	CASSYAGSSYEQYF
TRBV11-1	TRBD1	TRBJ2-7	.	TGTGCCAGCAGCTTTACCGGGACAGGGGCAGCCGAGCAGTACTTC	CASSFTGTGAAEQYF
TRBV10-3	TRBD1	TRBJ2-1	.	TGTGCCATCAGCCCCGTGGGACAGTCTCTCAATGAGCAGTTCTTC	CAISPVGQSLNEQFF
TRBV12-5	.	TRBJ1-2	.	TGTGCTAGTGGTTCGGGGGTTGGTGGCTACACCTTC	CASGSGVGGYTF
TRBV5-1	.	TRBJ1-2	few	TGCGCCAGCAGCCCGAGGGGGGAAAATAACTATGGCTACACCTTC	CASSPRGENNYGYTF
TRBV7-7	TRBD1	TRBJ2-5	.	TGTGCTAGCAGCTTAAAAGGGACAGCTGAAGAGACCCAGTACTTC	CASSLKGTAEETQYF
TRBV7-3	TRBD1	TRBJ1-1	.	TGTGCCAGCAGCTCAGGACAGGTAAACACTGAAGCTTTCTTT	CASSSGQVNTEAFF
TRBV7-8	.	TRBJ2-1	.	TGTGCCAGCAGCTTACGGGGGGCTAGCTCCTACAATGAGCAGTTCTTC	CASSLRGASSYNEQFF
TRBV6-5	TRBD2	TRBJ2-7	.	TGTGCCAGCAGTCGACGGGGGGGCGAGCAGTACTTC	CASSRRGGEQYF
TRBV2	.	TRBJ1-2	.	TGTGCCAGCAGTTTTAGATACAGTCACGGCTACACCTTC	CASSFRYSHGYTF
TRBV6-1	.	TRBJ2-7	.	TGTGCCAGCATTATTTCCCCGGGTATCATCTACGAGCAGTACTTC	CASIISPGIIYEQYF
TRBV18	.	TRBJ1-6	.	TGTGCCAGCTCTGCAAACCAACAGGGTCAATCACCCCTCCACTTT	CASSANQQGQSPLHF
TRBV6-1	.	TRBJ2-2	.	TGTGCCAGCAGTGAACTCGCCAACGGGGCCGGGGAGCTGTTTTTT	CASSELANGAGELFF
TRBV21-1	.	TRBJ1-6	.	TGTGCCAGTACTAACCCTGGAGAAAGGAATTCACCCCTCCACTTT	CASTNPGERNSPLHF
TRBV7-2	.	TRBJ2-3	.	TGTGCCAGCAGCCATAGACAGAACACAGATACGCAGTATTTT	CASSHRQNTDTQYF